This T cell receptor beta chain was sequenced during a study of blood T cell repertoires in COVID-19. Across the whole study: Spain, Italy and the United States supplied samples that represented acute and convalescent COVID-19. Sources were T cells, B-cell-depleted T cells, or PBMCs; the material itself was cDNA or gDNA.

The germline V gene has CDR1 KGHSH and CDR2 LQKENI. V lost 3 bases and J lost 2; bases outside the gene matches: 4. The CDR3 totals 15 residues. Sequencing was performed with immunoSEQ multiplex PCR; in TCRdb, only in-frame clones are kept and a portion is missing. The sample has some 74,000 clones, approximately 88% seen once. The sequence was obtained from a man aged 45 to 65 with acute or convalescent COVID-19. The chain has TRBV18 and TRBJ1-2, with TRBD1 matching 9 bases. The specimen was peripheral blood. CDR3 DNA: TGTGCCAGCTCACCTACGGGACAGGGCAACTATGGCTACACCTTC. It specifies CASSPTGQGNYGYTF.